Below are 5 T cell receptor beta chains sequenced from a single sample in a study of blood T cell dynamics during melanoma immunotherapy. Time point described: pre-treatment baseline. Method: immunoSEQ multiplex PCR; TCRdb's copy keeps in-frame clones and lacks some. The table shows fewer than 25,000 clones, with about 90% occurring only once. The sample here was blood, taken from a patient treated with checkpoint blockade. Receptor source: a human donor with melanoma.

As to this clone: Other DNA sequences in this sample translate to the same CDR3. The gene calls are TRBV5-4 and TRBJ2-2, with 13 bases fitting TRBD2. Trimming at V came to 0 bases and at J to 4 bases, leaving 3 bases not matched to a gene. CDR1 and CDR2 from the germline V gene are SGHNT and YYREEE (reference sequence). CDR3 size: 17 residues. The CDR3 protein is CASSLGLAGGGTGELFF. The CDR3 nucleotides are TGTGCCAGCAGCTTGGGACTAGCGGGAGGAGGCACCGGGGAGCTGTTTTTT.

The V call is TRBV14, the J call TRBJ1-4; 8 nucleotides line up with TRBD1. Germline CDR1 is SGHDN and CDR2 is FVKESK. The CDR3 has 15 residues. The ends lost 0 bases at V and 10 bases at J; junction bases unmatched: 7. In nucleotides, the CDR3 is TGTGCCAGCAGCCAAGAGGGAGGGACAGGACGAAAACTGTTTTTT. Protein product: CASSQEGGTGRKLFF.

The genes are TRBV11-3 and TRBJ2-7, with D uncertain. Germline V gene sequence: CDR1 SGHNT, CDR2 YENEEA. V was shortened by 5 bases and J by 3 bases, with 14 bases between the two germline ends. CDR3 length: 14 amino acids. The CDR3: CASSPEDGLYEQYF. CDR3 in DNA: TGTGCCAGCAGCCCCGAGGACGGCCTCTACGAGCAGTACTTC. The full variable domain, completed using reference TRBV11-3 and TRBJ2-7, is EAGVVQSPRYKIIEKKQPVAFWCNPISGHNTLYWYLQNLGQGPELLIRYENEEAVDDSQLPKDRFSAERLKGVDSTLKIQPAELGDSAVYLCASSPEDGLYEQYFGPGTRLTVT.

The chain recombines TRBV6-6 with TRBJ1-4, with 10 nucleotides matching TRBD1. Germline lookup yields CDR1 MNHNY and CDR2 SVGAGI (reference sequence). This CDR3 has 14 amino acids. V lost 2 bases, J lost 7 bases, and 1 base stayed unmatched. CDR3 region: CASSYDRGREKLFF. Here the CDR3 DNA reads TGTGCCAGCAGTTACGACAGGGGGCGTGAAAAACTGTTTTTT.

V and J are TRBV25-1 and TRBJ2-7; 8 bases fit TRBD2. The CDR3 extends over 15 amino acids. The germline CDR1 and CDR2 sequences are MGHDK and SYGVNS. The junction had 8 bases not matched to a gene; V was cut back by 3 bases and J by 4 bases. The CDR3 coding sequence is TGTGCCAGCAGTGATCTCGGGGGGGGGCTATACGAGCAGTACTTC. It encodes CASSDLGGGLYEQYF.